This T cell receptor beta chain was sequenced in a study of resident and recirculating memory T cells in vitiligo. Overall study: Epidermis came from shave biopsies of lesional and nonlesional sites, plus PBMCs.

There are 14 residues in the CDR3. CDR1 is SGDLS and CDR2 is YYNGEE in the germline V gene. V lost 4 bases to trimming and J lost 5 bases; unmatched junction nucleotides: 7. Regarding this clone: Its antigen remains unknown.

Regarding the study as a whole: TCR sequences were not conserved across biopsy sites or patients. No unique dominant TCR clone was found in vitiligo lesions.

The assay was immunoSEQ multiplex PCR, and TCRdb's table has in-frame clones only and misses some. The data show around 78,000 clones, 92% seen once. No vitiligo treatment was given during the prior three months. This TCR was recovered from a male donor with vitiligo. The sequenced sample consisted of blood. The rearrangement uses TRBV9 and TRBJ2-7; TRBD1 agrees at 9 bases. This CDR3 is CASSFGQGRDEQYF. The CDR3 DNA sequence: TGTGCCAGCAGCTTTGGACAGGGGAGAGACGAGCAGTACTTC. The variable domain in full, with the rest retrieved from reference TRBV9 and TRBJ2-7, is DSGVTQTPKHLITATGQRVTLRCSPRSGDLSVYWYQQSLDQGLQFLIQYYNGEERAKGNILERFSAQQFPDLHSELNLSSLELGDSALYFCASSFGQGRDEQYFGPGTRLTVT.